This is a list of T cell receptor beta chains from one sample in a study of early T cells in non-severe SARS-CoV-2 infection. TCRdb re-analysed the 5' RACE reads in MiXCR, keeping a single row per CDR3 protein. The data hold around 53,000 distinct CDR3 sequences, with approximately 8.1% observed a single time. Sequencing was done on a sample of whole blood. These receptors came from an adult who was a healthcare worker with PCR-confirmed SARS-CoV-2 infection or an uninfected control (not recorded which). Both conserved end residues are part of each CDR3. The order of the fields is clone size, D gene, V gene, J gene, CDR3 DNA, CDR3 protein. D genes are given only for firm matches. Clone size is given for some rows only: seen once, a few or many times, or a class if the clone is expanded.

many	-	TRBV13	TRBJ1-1	TGTGCCAGCAGCGAGGGGGGCGGCTCCGAAGCTTTCTTT	CASSEGGGSEAFF
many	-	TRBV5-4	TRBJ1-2	TGTGCCAGCAGCCCTACGGGGAGCGAATATGGCTACACCTTC	CASSPTGSEYGYTF
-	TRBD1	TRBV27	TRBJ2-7	TGTGCCAGCAGTGAAACCGGGACAGGGGCCTACGAGCAGTACTTC	CASSETGTGAYEQYF
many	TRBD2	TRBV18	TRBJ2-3	TGTGCCAGCTCACGCAGGACTAGCGGTGAATCAGATACGCAGTATTTT	CASSRRTSGESDTQYF
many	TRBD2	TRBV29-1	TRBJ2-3	TGCAGCGCCCGGACTAGCGAAGGAGATACGCAGTATTTT	CSARTSEGDTQYF
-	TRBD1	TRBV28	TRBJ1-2	TGTGCCAGCAGGACCGGGACAGGGGTCCGGGGCTACACCTTC	CASRTGTGVRGYTF
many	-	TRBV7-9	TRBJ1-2	TGTGCCAGCAGCATATCGACAGCTAACTATGGCTACACCTTC	CASSISTANYGYTF
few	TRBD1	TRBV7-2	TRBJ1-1	TGTGCCAGCAACGTCGACAGGGGTGAGGCTTTCTTT	CASNVDRGEAFF
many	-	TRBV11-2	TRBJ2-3	TGTGCCAGCAGCCCGAGATGGGACGGATCAGATACGCAGTATTTT	CASSPRWDGSDTQYF
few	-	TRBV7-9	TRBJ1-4	TGTGCCAGCAGCCCGACAGGCTCGGCTAATGAAAAACTGTTTTTT	CASSPTGSANEKLFF
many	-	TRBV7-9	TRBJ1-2	TGTGCCAGCAGCTTAGTAGGACTACCGGATGGCTACACCTTC	CASSLVGLPDGYTF
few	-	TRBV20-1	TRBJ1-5	TGCAGTGCTAGGATAAACCGGGACCCACTTAGCAATCAGCCCCAGCATTTT	CSARINRDPLSNQPQHF
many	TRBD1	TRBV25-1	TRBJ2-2	TGTGCCAGCAGCCCCGGGACAGACACCGGGGAGCTGTTTTTT	CASSPGTDTGELFF
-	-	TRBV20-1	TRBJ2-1	TGCAGTGCCCAGGGCTCGGGGGAGCAGTTCTTC	CSAQGSGEQFF
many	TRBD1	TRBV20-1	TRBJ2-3	TGCAGTGCAGAGGGACAGGGTAGGACAGATACGCAGTATTTT	CSAEGQGRTDTQYF
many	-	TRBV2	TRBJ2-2	TGTGCCAGCAGTGATGGCCTGAACACCGGGGAGCTGTTTTTT	CASSDGLNTGELFF
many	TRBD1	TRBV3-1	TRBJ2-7	TGTGCCAGCAGCCAGACAGGGGCCAACGAGCAGTACTTC	CASSQTGANEQYF
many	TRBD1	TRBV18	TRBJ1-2	TGTGCCAGCTCCCCGAACAGGGGCGATGGCTACACCTTC	CASSPNRGDGYTF
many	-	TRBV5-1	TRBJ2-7	TGTGCCAGCAGTTTAGAGGGCTACGAGCAGTACTTC	CASSLEGYEQYF
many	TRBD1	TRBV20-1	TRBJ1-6	TGCAGTGCTCCCGACAGGGCTGGATCACCCCTCCACTTT	CSAPDRAGSPLHF
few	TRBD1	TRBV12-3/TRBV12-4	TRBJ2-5	TGTGCCAGCAGCCGGGACAGGGGCCAAGAGACCCAGTACTTC	CASSRDRGQETQYF
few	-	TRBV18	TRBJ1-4	TGTGCCAGCCGCATGTCCCCGGATGAAAAACTGTTTTTT	CASRMSPDEKLFF
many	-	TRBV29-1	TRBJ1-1	TGCAGCGTTGAAGATCTCGGACGGTCGAACACTGAAGCTTTCTTT	CSVEDLGRSNTEAFF
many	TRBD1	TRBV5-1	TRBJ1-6	TGCGCCAGCAGCTCTACAGGGGAACGATCACCCCTCCACTTT	CASSSTGERSPLHF
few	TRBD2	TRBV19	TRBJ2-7	TGTGCCAGTAGTATAGGAGGGGGACTAGCGGAGCAGTACTTC	CASSIGGGLAEQYF
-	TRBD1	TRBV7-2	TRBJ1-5	TGTGCCAGCAGCTTAGGTAGTCAGGGGGGTCAGCCCCAGCATTTT	CASSLGSQGGQPQHF
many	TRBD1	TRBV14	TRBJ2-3	TGTGCCAGCAGCCTAAGGTCACAGGGGGATACGCAGTATTTT	CASSLRSQGDTQYF
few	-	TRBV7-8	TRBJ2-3	TGTGCCAGCACCTTAGAAACCTCCACAGATACGCAGTATTTT	CASTLETSTDTQYF
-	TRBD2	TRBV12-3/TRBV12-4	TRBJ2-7	TGTGCCAGCAGTCCGCGGGACTACCCCTACGAGCAGTACTTC	CASSPRDYPYEQYF
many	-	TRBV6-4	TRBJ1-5	TGTGCCAGCAGTGGTAATCAGCCCCAGCATTTT	CASSGNQPQHF
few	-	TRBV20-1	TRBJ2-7	TGCAGTGCGCCACAGGGAGCTTACGAGCAGTACTTC	CSAPQGAYEQYF
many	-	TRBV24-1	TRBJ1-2	TGTGCCACCAGTGCGTCTAACTATGGCTACACCTTC	CATSASNYGYTF
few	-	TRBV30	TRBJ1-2	TGTGCCTGGAGGGCCAAAGGCCTATATGGCTACACCTTC	CAWRAKGLYGYTF
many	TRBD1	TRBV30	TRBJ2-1	TGTGCCTGGAGTGACAGGGGATTGGGGTTCTTC	CAWSDRGLGFF
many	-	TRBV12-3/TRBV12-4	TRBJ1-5	TGTGCCAGCAGTTTGGTTGACAATCAGCCCCAGCATTTT	CASSLVDNQPQHF
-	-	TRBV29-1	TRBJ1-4	TGCAGCGTTGGAGGCCACAGGGAAAAACTGTTTTTT	CSVGGHREKLFF
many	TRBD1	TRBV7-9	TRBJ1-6	TGTGCCAGCAGCTCGGGACAGGAGCTCTCACCCCTCCACTTT	CASSSGQELSPLHF
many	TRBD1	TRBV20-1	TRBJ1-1	TGCAGTGCTAGAGGGACAGGGGGCGCGAACACTGAAGCTTTCTTT	CSARGTGGANTEAFF
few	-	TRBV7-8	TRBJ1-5	TGTGCCAGCAGCTTAGGGCCTCGGGACACCCAGCATTTT	CASSLGPRDTQHF
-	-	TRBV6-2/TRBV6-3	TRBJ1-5	TGTGCCAGCAGTGCTACCTCGACGGCAAATCAGCCCCAGCATTTT	CASSATSTANQPQHF
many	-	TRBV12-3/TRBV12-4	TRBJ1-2	TGTGCCAGCAGGCCACAGGGAAACTATGGCTACACCTTC	CASRPQGNYGYTF
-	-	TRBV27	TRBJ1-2	TGTGCCAGCCGAGGGACCGACGCTAACTATGGCTACACCTTC	CASRGTDANYGYTF
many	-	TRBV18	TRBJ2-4	TGTGCCAGCTCTGAGGAAGCCAAAAACATTCAGTACTTC	CASSEEAKNIQYF
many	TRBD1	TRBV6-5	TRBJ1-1	TGTGCCAGCAGTTTTGGGACAGGGGTGGCCGAAGTTTTCTTT	CASSFGTGVAEVFF
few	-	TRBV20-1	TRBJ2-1	TGCAGTGCTAGGACGACGGGCAATGAGCAGTTCTTC	CSARTTGNEQFF
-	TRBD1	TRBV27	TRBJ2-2	TGTGCCAGCGGGGGACAGTTCCCCACCGGGGAGCTGTTTTTT	CASGGQFPTGELFF
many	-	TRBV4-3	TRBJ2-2	TGCGCCAGCAGCCAAGTTTTTGTGGGGGCCGGGGAGCTGTTTTTT	CASSQVFVGAGELFF
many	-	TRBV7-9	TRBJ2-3	TGTGCCAGCAGCTTAGTAGGGACCACGGGGGATACGCAGTATTTT	CASSLVGTTGDTQYF
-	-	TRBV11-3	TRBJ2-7	TGTGCCAGCAGCAAAGGACACGAGCAGTACTTC	CASSKGHEQYF
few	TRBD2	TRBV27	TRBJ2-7	TGTGCCAGCAGATACCGTCTAGCGGGGGGCCCCTACGAGCAGTACTTC	CASRYRLAGGPYEQYF
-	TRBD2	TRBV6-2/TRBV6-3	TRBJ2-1	TGTGCCAGCAGTCCTAGCGGGGGCTCTAACAATGAGCAGTTCTTC	CASSPSGGSNNEQFF
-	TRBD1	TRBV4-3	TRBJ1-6	TGCGCCAGCAGCCAAGGGCCCGGCGCGGACAGGAATTCACCCCTCCACTTT	CASSQGPGADRNSPLHF
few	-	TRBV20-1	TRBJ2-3	TGCAGTGCTAGACCGGATGGTGGCGCAGATACGCAGTATTTT	CSARPDGGADTQYF
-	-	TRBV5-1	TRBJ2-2	TGCGCCAGCAGCTTGATCGGGGCTGAGACCGGGGAGCTGTTTTTT	CASSLIGAETGELFF